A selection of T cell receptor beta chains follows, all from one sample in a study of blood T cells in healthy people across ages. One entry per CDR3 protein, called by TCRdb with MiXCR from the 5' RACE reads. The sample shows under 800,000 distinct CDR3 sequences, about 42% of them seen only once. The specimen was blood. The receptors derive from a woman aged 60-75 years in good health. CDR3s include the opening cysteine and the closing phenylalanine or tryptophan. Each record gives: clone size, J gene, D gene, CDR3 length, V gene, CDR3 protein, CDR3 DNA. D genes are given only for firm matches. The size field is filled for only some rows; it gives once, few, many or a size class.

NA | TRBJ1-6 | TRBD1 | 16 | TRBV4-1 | CASSQVDRGPSSPLHF | TGCGCCAGCAGCCAAGTGGACAGGGGGCCAAGTTCACCCCTCCACTTT
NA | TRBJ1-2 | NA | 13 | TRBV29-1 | CSVERQGSLGYTF | TGCAGCGTTGAAAGGCAGGGTAGTTTAGGCTACACCTTC
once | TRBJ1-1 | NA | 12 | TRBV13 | CASSRRPPGAFF | TGTGCCAGCAGCCGTCGTCCGCCGGGAGCTTTCTTT
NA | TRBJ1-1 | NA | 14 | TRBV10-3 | CAISDGRVDGAAFF | TGTGCCATCAGTGACGGCAGGGTTGACGGGGCGGCTTTCTTT
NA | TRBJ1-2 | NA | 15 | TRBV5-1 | CASSLRDTPVYGYTF | TGCGCCAGCAGCTTGAGGGACACTCCAGTGTATGGCTACACCTTC
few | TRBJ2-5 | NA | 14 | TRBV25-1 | CASSDTGREETQYF | TGTGCCAGCAGTGACACCGGCAGGGAGGAGACCCAGTACTTC
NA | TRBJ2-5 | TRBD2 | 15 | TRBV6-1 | CASSSGLGPQETQYF | TGTGCCAGCAGTAGCGGACTAGGACCTCAAGAGACCCAGTACTTC
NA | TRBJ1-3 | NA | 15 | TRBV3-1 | CASSQVKGWGNTIYF | TGTGCCAGCAGCCAAGTGAAAGGGTGGGGAAACACCATATATTTT
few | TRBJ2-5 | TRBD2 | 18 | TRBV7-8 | CASILGGLAGVGRETQYF | TGTGCCAGCATCCTCGGGGGGCTAGCGGGAGTCGGGAGAGAGACCCAGTACTTC
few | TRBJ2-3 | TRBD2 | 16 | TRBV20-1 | CSARDGTSGVTDTQYF | TGCAGTGCTAGAGATGGGACTAGTGGTGTCACAGATACGCAGTATTTT
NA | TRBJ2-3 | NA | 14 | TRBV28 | CASSMGGARDTQYF | TGTGCCAGCAGTATGGGGGGTGCCAGGGATACGCAGTATTTT
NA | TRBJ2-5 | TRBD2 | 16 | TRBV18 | CASSPLESGGYNEQYF | TGTGCCAGCTCACCACTGGAATCGGGGGGATACAATGAGCAGTACTTC
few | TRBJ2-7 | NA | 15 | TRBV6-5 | CASSYSRHFSYEQYF | TGTGCCAGCAGTTACTCACGACACTTCTCCTACGAGCAGTACTTC
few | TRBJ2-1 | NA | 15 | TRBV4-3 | CASSQDLETYNEQFF | TGCGCCAGCAGCCAAGATCTAGAGACCTACAATGAGCAGTTCTTC
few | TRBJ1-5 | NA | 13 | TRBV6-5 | CASRGGGSQPQHF | TGTGCCAGCAGAGGAGGGGGAAGTCAGCCCCAGCATTTT
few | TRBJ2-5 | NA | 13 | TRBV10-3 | CAISGRGEETQYF | TGTGCTATCAGTGGAAGGGGTGAAGAGACCCAGTACTTC
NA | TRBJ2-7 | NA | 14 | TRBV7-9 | CASSLAGTADEQYF | TGTGCCAGCAGCTTAGCAGGTACCGCTGACGAGCAGTACTTC
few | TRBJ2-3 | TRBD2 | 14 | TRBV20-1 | CSAQRLAFTDTQYF | TGCAGTGCACAAAGACTAGCCTTTACAGATACGCAGTATTTT
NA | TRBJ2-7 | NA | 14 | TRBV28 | CASSPITELYEQYF | TGTGCCAGCAGTCCTATAACAGAGCTCTACGAGCAGTACTTC
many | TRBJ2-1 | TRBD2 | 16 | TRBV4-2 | CASSQHGTSGSNEQFF | TGTGCCAGCAGCCAACACGGGACTAGCGGGAGCAATGAGCAGTTCTTC
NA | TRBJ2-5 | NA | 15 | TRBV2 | CASSDGGRIGYGQYF | TGTGCCAGCAGTGACGGTGGGAGAATTGGCTACGGGCAGTACTTC
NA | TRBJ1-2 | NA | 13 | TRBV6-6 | CASSRGTAYGYTF | TGTGCCAGCAGTCGCGGGACGGCCTATGGCTACACCTTC
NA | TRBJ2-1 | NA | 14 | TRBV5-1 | CASSWDRHYNEQFF | TGCGCCAGCAGCTGGGACCGTCACTACAATGAGCAGTTCTTC
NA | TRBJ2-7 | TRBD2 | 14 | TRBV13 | CASSLGDYPSEQYF | TGTGCCAGCAGCCTCGGGGACTACCCTTCAGAGCAGTACTTC
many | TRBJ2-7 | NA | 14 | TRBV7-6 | CASSPWTDSYEQYF | TGTGCCAGCAGCCCCTGGACAGACTCCTACGAGCAGTACTTC
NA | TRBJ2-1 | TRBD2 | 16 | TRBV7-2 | CASSQEETSGRAEQFF | TGTGCCAGCAGCCAAGAAGAGACTAGCGGGAGAGCTGAGCAGTTCTTC
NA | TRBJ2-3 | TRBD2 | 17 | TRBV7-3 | CASSLKLSRGSTDTQYF | TGTGCCAGCAGCCTAAAACTCTCGCGGGGGAGTACAGATACGCAGTATTTT
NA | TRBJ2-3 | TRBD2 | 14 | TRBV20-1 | CSARTSGGRDTQYF | TGCAGTGCTAGAACTAGCGGGGGACGAGATACGCAGTATTTT
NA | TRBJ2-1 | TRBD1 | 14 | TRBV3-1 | CASSQGTGYNEQFF | TGTGCCAGCAGCCAAGGGACAGGCTACAATGAGCAGTTCTTC
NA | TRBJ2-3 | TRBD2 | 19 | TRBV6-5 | CASSYSRLPGLANTDTQYF | TGTGCCAGCAGTTACTCTCGGCTACCGGGACTAGCGAATACAGATACGCAGTATTTT
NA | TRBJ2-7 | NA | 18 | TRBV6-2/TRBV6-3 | CASSYSGIGRGGSYEQYF | TGTGCCAGCAGTTACTCGGGGATCGGAAGGGGTGGTTCCTACGAGCAGTACTTC
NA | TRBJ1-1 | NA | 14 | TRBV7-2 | CASRLQGTNTEAFF | TGTGCCAGCAGATTACAGGGAACGAACACTGAAGCTTTCTTT
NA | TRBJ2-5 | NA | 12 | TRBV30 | CAWNPGQETQYF | TGTGCCTGGAACCCGGGGCAAGAGACCCAGTACTTC
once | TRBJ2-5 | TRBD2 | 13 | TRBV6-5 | CAGSPPGGETQYF | TGCGCCGGCAGTCCTCCGGGGGGAGAGACCCAGTACTTC
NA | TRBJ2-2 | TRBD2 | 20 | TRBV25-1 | CASSEFGRVGTSGSTGELFF | TGTGCCAGCAGTGAATTTGGCAGGGTAGGGACTAGCGGGAGTACCGGGGAGCTGTTTTTT
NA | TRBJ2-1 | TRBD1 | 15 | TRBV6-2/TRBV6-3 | CASSPTGDRVHEQFF | TGTGCCAGCAGTCCAACAGGGGATAGGGTTCATGAGCAGTTCTTC
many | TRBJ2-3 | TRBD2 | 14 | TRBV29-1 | CSVGLAGSTDTQYF | TGCAGCGTTGGACTAGCGGGGAGCACAGATACGCAGTATTTT
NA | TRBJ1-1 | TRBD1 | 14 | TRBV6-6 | CASSFRGLYTEAFF | TGTGCCAGCAGTTTCAGGGGGCTGTACACTGAAGCTTTCTTT
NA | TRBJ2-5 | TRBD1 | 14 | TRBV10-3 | CAISGDRSQETQYF | TGTGCCATCAGTGGGGACAGGAGCCAAGAGACCCAGTACTTC
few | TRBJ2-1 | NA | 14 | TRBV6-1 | CASGDRIQGTEQFF | TGTGCCAGCGGCGATCGTATACAGGGAACTGAGCAGTTCTTC
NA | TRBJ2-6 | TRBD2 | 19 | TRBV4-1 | CASSQESLAGHSGANVLTF | TGCGCCAGCAGCCAAGAGTCCCTAGCGGGGCACTCTGGGGCCAACGTCCTGACTTTC